This T cell receptor (beta chain) was captured in a study of CD8 T cells in ankylosing spondylitis. For this clonotype: Its target is unknown.

Study observations and caveats: Disease-linked clones were found to be CD8+ and relatively rare in peripheral blood. Reportedly, matched ankylosing spondylitis synovial fluid was significantly enriched for disease-linked clones.

TCRdb re-derived calls from the 5' RACE reads in MiXCR, one entry per CDR3 protein. The table has under 450,000 distinct CDR3 sequences, roughly 20% seen once; the top ten hold under 15%. The sample taken for sequencing was blood, either unsorted or a sorted T cell fraction (not recorded which). The sequence derives from a male donor with ankylosing spondylitis or in good health (not recorded which).

The CDR3 region has the DNA TGTGCCACCAGCAGGCACTACAATGAGCAGTTCTTC. Its translation is CATSRHYNEQFF. The chain combines TRBV15 with TRBJ2-1; D is ambiguous. Trimming cost V 3 bases and J 3 bases, with 3 bases left between them. CDR1 is LNHNV and CDR2 is YYDKDF in the germline V gene (reference sequence). The CDR3 contains 12 residues.